These 28 T cell receptor beta chains were all obtained from the same sample, sequenced in a study of blood T cell repertoires in COVID-19. Produced via immunoSEQ multiplex PCR; TCRdb's table is partial and in-frame only. Among 250,000 or so clones listed, around 90% were seen once. Material: peripheral blood. The receptors here all came from a man younger than 40 with COVID-19, enrolled during active disease.

This clone was recorded a few times. The V gene is TRBV13, the J gene TRBJ2-1; the D gene is possibly TRBD1 (6 bases). CDR1 and CDR2 (germline): PRHDT, FYEKMQ (reference sequence). The length of the CDR3 is 15 residues. The V end lost 6 bases, the J end lost 6 bases, and 18 bases lay between the germline ends. The CDR3 nucleotides read TGTGCCAGCAGGCCTTCGACTCGAGGGGGCAATGAGCAGTTCTTC. This encodes CASRPSTRGGNEQFF.

The rearrangement uses TRBV6-5 and TRBJ1-5; TRBD1 is a possible D gene (5 bases). The germline gives CDR1 MNHEY, CDR2 SVGAGI. V shed 4 bases and J shed 0 bases, with 10 bases lying between them. The CDR3 length is 15 residues. For the CDR3, the DNA is TGTGCCAGCAGTTCGCGACAGATTAGCAATCAGCCCCAGCATTTT. This codes for CASSSRQISNQPQHF.

The chain is built from TRBV3-1 (or the pseudogene TRBV3-2) and TRBJ2-2; 7 positions agree with TRBD2. V was clipped by 5 bases and J by 2 bases; unmatched bases: 5. The germline V gene encodes CDR1 LGHDT and CDR2 YNNKEL (reference sequence). This CDR3 spans 15 amino acids. CDR3 in DNA: TGTGCCAGCAGCTTTACTAGCGCTAACACCGGGGAGCTGTTTTTT. Translation: CASSFTSANTGELFF.

The chain couples TRBV25-1 to TRBJ1-6; D remains ambiguous. V was shortened by 5 bases and J by 7 bases, with 6 bases between the two germline ends. CDR1 and CDR2 from the germline V gene are MGHDK and SYGVNS. This CDR3 region has 12 residues. DNA for the CDR3: TGTGCCAGCAGTCAGTCAAATTCACCCCTCCACTTT. Protein sequence: CASSQSNSPLHF.

CDR3 in amino acids: CASSEVGTGYQPQHF. The CDR3 nucleotides read TGTGCCAGCAGTGAAGTAGGGACAGGTTATCAGCCCCAGCATTTT. V gene TRBV6-1 combines with J gene TRBJ1-5, with TRBD1 identical over 8 bases. J gave up 5 bases and V 1 base, and 4 bases lay outside the gene matches. This CDR3 comprises 15 residues. Germline CDR1 reads MNHNS; CDR2 reads SASEGT.

This rearrangement joins TRBV30 to TRBJ1-3; D gene unclear. V was trimmed by 5 bases and J by 0 bases, leaving 11 bases between them. Per the germline V gene, CDR1 is GTSNPN and CDR2 is SVGIG (reference sequence). The CDR3 is 14 residues long. The CDR3 bases are TGTGCCTGGGTTGACGGGAGCTCTGGAAACACCATATATTTT. Translating it yields CAWVDGSSGNTIYF. Full variable domain (missing parts from reference TRBV30 and TRBJ1-3): SQTIHQWPATLVQPVGSPLSLECTVEGTSNPNLYWYRQAAGRGLQLLFYSVGIGQISSEVPQNLSASRPQDRQFILSSKKLLLSDSGFYLCAWVDGSSGNTIYFGEGSWLTVV.

The chain joins TRBV23-1 to TRBJ2-3, with 7 bases aligning to TRBD2. TRBV23-1 is noted as an ORF with a role that remains uncertain. V lost 8 bases and J lost 8; bases outside the gene matches: 16. CDR3 length equals 15 residues. CDR3 coding DNA: TGCGCCAGCCCGGACCAGGGAGGGGTGGGTGGTACGCAGTATTTT. This sequence encodes CASPDQGGVGGTQYF.

The genes are TRBV19 and TRBJ1-3; TRBD1 aligns across 7 bases. CDR3 length: 14 residues. Looked up from germline, CDR1 is LNHDA and CDR2 is SQIVND (reference sequence). With V trimmed by 10 bases and J by 2 bases, 8 bases remained unmatched. The chain's CDR3 is CATKTGTAGNTIYF. The CDR3 DNA reads TGTGCCACGAAGACCGGGACAGCTGGAAACACCATATATTTT.

The rearrangement links TRBV11-2 to TRBJ2-1; D might be TRBD1 (6 bases). Trimming took off 1 base at V and 10 bases at J, with 11 bases between the two ends. Germline values: CDR1 SGHAT, CDR2 FQNNGV. The CDR3 has 13 residues. CDR3 loop: CASSLGLRGEQFF. CDR3 DNA: TGTGCCAGCAGCTTAGGGCTAAGGGGGGAGCAGTTCTTC.

As for this clone: Additional DNA sequences in this sample encode the identical CDR3. The rearrangement links TRBV6-5 to TRBJ1-5; D ambiguous. The CDR3 has 12 residues. V gave up 6 bases and J gave up 1 base, with 4 bases separating them. CDR1 and CDR2 from the germline V gene are MNHEY and SVGAGI. CDR3 DNA: TGTGCCAGCAGGACAAGCAATCAGCCCCAGCATTTT. Its protein is CASRTSNQPQHF.

CDR3 bases: TGTGCCAGCAGTACGAGCTCCTACGAGCAGTACTTC. Protein product: CASSTSSYEQYF. The gene calls are TRBV6-5 and TRBJ2-7; D is undetermined. Trimming left V 5 bases short and J 0 bases short, with 5 bases between. The CDR3 spans 12 residues. The germline CDR1 and CDR2 sequences are MNHEY and SVGAGI.

This rearrangement joins TRBV3-1 (or the pseudogene TRBV3-2) to TRBJ2-7; D is perhaps TRBD2 (6 bases). The CDR3 sequence is 14 residues long. V lost 4 bases and J lost 6, with 16 bases in between. Per germline, CDR1 LGHDT and CDR2 YNNKEL (reference sequence). The CDR3 region has the DNA TGTGCCAGCAGCCCCGAAACGACTAGGTCCGAGCAGTACTTC. Protein: CASSPETTRSEQYF.

This rearrangement joins TRBV30 to TRBJ1-6; TRBD1 matches at 8 bases. This CDR3 is built from 16 residues. Germline CDR1 and CDR2: GTSNPN and SVGIG (reference sequence). Unmatched junction bases numbered 9, after V lost 1 base and J lost 7 bases. The CDR3 DNA reads TGTGCCTGGAGTGCGAGAACAGGGGGAACCAATTCACCCCTCCACTTT. Its translation: CAWSARTGGTNSPLHF.

CDR3 amino acids: CASSDEEGTEAFF. For the CDR3, the DNA is TGTGCCAGCTCAGACGAAGAGGGTACTGAAGCTTTCTTT. The rearrangement joins TRBV18 to TRBJ1-1; no firm D call. CDR3 length: 13 amino acids. The V and J ends lost 5 bases and 5 bases respectively, with 12 bases between them. CDR1 is KGHSH and CDR2 is LQKENI in the germline V gene.

The table lists this clone with a count of one. This CDR3 reads CSVDRDQETQYF. The CDR3 coding sequence is TGCAGCGTTGACCGGGACCAAGAGACCCAGTACTTC. The V gene is TRBV29-1, the J gene TRBJ2-5, with D hard to call. The CDR3 is made up of 12 amino acids. V was trimmed by 3 bases and J by 0 bases, leaving 5 bases between them. Germline CDR1 and CDR2: SQVTM and ANQGSEA.

The chain is built from TRBV10-1 and TRBJ2-1, with 7 bases matching TRBD1. The J segment lost 8 bases and the V segment lost 3 bases, leaving 10 bases of the junction unmatched. The germline CDR1 and CDR2 sequences are WNHNN and SYGVQD (reference sequence). This CDR3 is built from 15 residues. This CDR3 reads CASSEGGRGLDEQFF. For the CDR3, the DNA is TGCGCCAGCAGTGAAGGTGGCAGGGGGTTGGATGAGCAGTTCTTC.

This rearrangement joins TRBV7-2 to TRBJ1-1, with 9 bases identical to TRBD1. CDR3 size: 17 residues. Germline trimming cut 1 base from V and 6 bases from J; bases unmatched to any gene: 12. The germline CDR1 and CDR2 sequences are SGHTA and FQGNSA. The CDR3 loop reads CASSLVLTGTGRSEAFF. The CDR3 DNA reads TGTGCCAGCAGCTTAGTCCTAACCGGGACAGGGAGGTCTGAAGCTTTCTTT.

The chain employs TRBV5-1 and TRBJ1-6; 8 nucleotides match TRBD1. This CDR3 region has 14 residues. V shed 5 bases, J shed 10 bases, and the junction held 8 bases outside the gene matches. Per the germline V gene, CDR1 is SGHRS and CDR2 is YFSETQ. The CDR3 sequence: CASREGQGKSPLHF. The CDR3, as DNA: TGCGCCAGCAGGGAAGGACAGGGAAAATCACCCCTCCACTTT.

This sequence joins TRBV2 and TRBJ2-1; 8 positions match TRBD1. Losses at the gene ends were 4 bases for V and 2 bases for J; bases not matched to a gene: 4. Germline V gene sequence: CDR1 SNHLY, CDR2 FYNNEI. There are 15 residues in the CDR3. CDR3 DNA: TGTGCCAGCAGTGTACAACAGGGGGCCTACAATGAGCAGTTCTTC. This translates into CASSVQQGAYNEQFF.

The CDR3 here is CASSQFLRAYGTGAQPQHF. The CDR3 nucleotides are TGCGCCAGCAGCCAATTCCTCCGAGCCTACGGGACAGGGGCCCAGCCCCAGCATTTT. The chain carries TRBV4-1 and TRBJ1-5; the match to TRBD1 covers 10 bases. CDR1 and CDR2 (germline): MGHRA, YSYEKL. This CDR3 is built from 19 residues. Germline trimming cut 2 bases from V and 7 bases from J; bases unmatched to any gene: 17.

The chain employs TRBV10-2 and TRBJ1-2; TRBD1 matches 7 bases. Germline CDR1 WSHSY, CDR2 SAAADI. The CDR3 is 13 residues long. The trim removed 4 bases at V and 5 bases at J, leaving 4 bases unmatched. CDR3 in amino acids: CASSGQGSYGYTF. The CDR3 DNA sequence: TGCGCCAGCAGTGGACAGGGCAGTTATGGCTACACCTTC.

This clone was counted once. The chain links TRBV6-5 to TRBJ2-7; TRBD2 might be the D (6 bases). The CDR3 is 14 amino acids. V was pared by 0 bases and J by 6 bases, with 12 bases between. Germline V gene lookup returns CDR1 MNHEY and CDR2 SVGAGI. The DNA for the CDR3 is TGTGCCAGCAGTTACTCGACGAACGGGGGCGAGCAGTACTTC. It encodes CASSYSTNGGEQYF.

V usage is TRBV6-2 or TRBV6-3 and J usage is TRBJ2-6, with 9 bases aligning to TRBD1. Trimming removed 4 bases from V and 1 base from J; junction bases left unmatched: 17. The CDR3 is made up of 21 amino acids. The germline V gene encodes CDR1 MNHEY and CDR2 SVGEGT. The DNA for the CDR3 is TGTGCCAGCAGTTGGCCCTTGGGGACAGGGCGTCCTAGGTCTGGGGCCAACGTCCTGACTTTC. Translating gives CASSWPLGTGRPRSGANVLTF.

The genes are TRBV14 and TRBJ2-1, with D possibly matching TRBD1 (6 bases). CDR1 is SGHDN and CDR2 is FVKESK in the germline V gene. V lost 6 bases and J lost 2, with 14 bases in between. This CDR3 contains 15 residues. CDR3 DNA sequence: TGTGCCAGCAGTAGCAGGGGTAGCGCCTACAATGAGCAGTTCTTC. Translation gives CASSSRGSAYNEQFF. The full variable domain, completed using reference TRBV14 and TRBJ2-1, is EAGVTQFPSHSVIEKGQTVTLRCDPISGHDNLYWYRRVMGKEIKFLLHFVKESKQDESGMPNNRFLAERTGGTYSTLKVQPAELEDSGVYFCASSSRGSAYNEQFFGPGTRLTVL.

J is TRBJ2-7 and V is TRBV27; no clear D. The CDR3 is 13 amino acids. V was cut by 3 bases and J by 0 bases, with 6 bases left in between. Germline CDR1 and CDR2: MNHEY and SMNVEV (reference sequence). CDR3 in DNA: TGTGCCAGCAGTTTCTTTAGCTCCTACGAGCAGTACTTC. Translation: CASSFFSSYEQYF.

The chain is built from TRBV3-1 (or the pseudogene TRBV3-2) and TRBJ1-2; D is ambiguous. Germline-derived CDR1 and CDR2 are LGHDT and YNNKEL (reference sequence). V was trimmed by 1 base and J by 8 bases, leaving 26 bases between them. This CDR3 spans 18 amino acids. CDR3 region: CASSQAPPGDAEEKGYTF. CDR3 sequence (DNA): TGTGCCAGCAGCCAAGCCCCCCCAGGCGATGCGGAGGAGAAAGGCTACACCTTC.

The chain joins TRBV6-2 or TRBV6-3 to TRBJ2-2, with a tentative D call TRBD2 (5 bases). V dropped 5 bases and J dropped 7 bases, with 23 bases sitting between them. CDR1 is MNHEY and CDR2 is SVGEGT in the germline V gene. The CDR3 runs to 17 residues. This chain's CDR3 is CASSPNPPPGLGGELFF. The CDR3 bases are TGTGCCAGCAGTCCCAACCCCCCCCCGGGGTTGGGCGGGGAGCTGTTTTTT.

The V gene is TRBV29-1, the J gene TRBJ1-1; 7 bases agree with TRBD1. The CDR3 runs 13 residues. Unmatched junction bases numbered 7, after V lost 8 bases and J lost 1 base. The germline V gene has CDR1 SQVTM and CDR2 ANQGSEA. For the CDR3, the DNA is TGCAGCACTACCGGGACAGCGAACACTGAAGCTTTCTTT. Translating it yields CSTTGTANTEAFF.